The 2 T cell receptor beta chains in this list originate from one sample, sequenced in a study of blood T cell repertoires in COVID-19. The protocol was immunoSEQ multiplex PCR, while the TCRdb copy is restricted to in-frame clones and leaves out a portion. The sample lists about 170,000 clones; approximately 91% were seen once. The sequenced material came from peripheral blood. These receptors came from a man between 18 and 35 years old with COVID-19, enrolled during active disease.

On this clone: The same CDR3 arises from other DNA sequences in this sample as well. This chain uses TRBV18 with TRBJ1-3; D is undetermined. Germline CDR1 reads KGHSH; CDR2 reads LQKENI. The CDR3 consists of 15 residues. V was cut by 3 bases and J by 0 bases, with 9 bases left in between. In DNA, the CDR3 is TGTGCCAGCTCACCGGGCACAAGCTCTGGAAACACCATATATTTT. This encodes CASSPGTSSGNTIYF.

The chain has TRBV9 and TRBJ1-6, with a tentative D call TRBD1 (5 bases). Between the trimmed V and J ends, which lost 1 base and 2 bases, there was a span of 7 bases. CDR1 SGDLS and CDR2 YYNGEE come from the germline V gene. The CDR3 is 15 residues long. The CDR3 here is CASSVTGTYNSPLHF. The DNA of the CDR3 is TGTGCCAGCAGCGTAACAGGAACCTATAATTCACCCCTCCACTTT.